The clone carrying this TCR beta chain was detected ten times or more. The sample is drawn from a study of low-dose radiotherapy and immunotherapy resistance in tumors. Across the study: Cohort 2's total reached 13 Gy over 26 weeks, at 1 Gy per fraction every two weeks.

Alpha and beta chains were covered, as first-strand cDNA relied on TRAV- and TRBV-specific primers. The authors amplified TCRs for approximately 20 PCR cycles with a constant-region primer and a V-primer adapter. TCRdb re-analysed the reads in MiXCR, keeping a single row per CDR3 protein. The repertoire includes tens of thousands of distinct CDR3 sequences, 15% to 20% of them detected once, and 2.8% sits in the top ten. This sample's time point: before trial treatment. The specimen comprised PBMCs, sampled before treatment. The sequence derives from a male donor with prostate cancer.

CDR3 region: CASSLPLPWTGAYEQYF. In DNA, the CDR3 is TGTGCCAGCAGCTTACCCCTCCCTTGGACAGGCGCCTACGAGCAGTACTTC. The V and J genes are TRBV11-2 and TRBJ2-7, with TRBD1 matching 7 bases. J lost 2 bases, V lost 2 bases, and 12 bases had no gene match. This CDR3 region has 17 residues. Germline V gene sequence: CDR1 SGHAT, CDR2 FQNNGV.